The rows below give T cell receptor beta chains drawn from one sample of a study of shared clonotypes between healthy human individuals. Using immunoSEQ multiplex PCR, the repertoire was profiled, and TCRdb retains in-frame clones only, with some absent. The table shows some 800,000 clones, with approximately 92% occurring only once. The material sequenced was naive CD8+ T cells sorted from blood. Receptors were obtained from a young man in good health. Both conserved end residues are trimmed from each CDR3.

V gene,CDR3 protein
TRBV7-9,ASSLQGRVTEAF
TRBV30,AWSLGQGANEQF
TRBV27,ASSLGDGARQPQH
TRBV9,ASSPRDREYEQY
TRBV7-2,ASSLAIGLSSYEQY
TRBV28,ASTLGGFQETQY
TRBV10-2,ASSEFGQGFYEQY
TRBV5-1,ASSTGTSGSNTGELF
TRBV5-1,ASSLALGLETQY
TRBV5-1,ASSSGEAGFDEQF
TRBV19,ASTVRLGGSYEQY
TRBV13,ASSRFGYNEQF
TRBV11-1,ASSSTGGTTGDEQY
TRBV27,ASSTTLGAEQF
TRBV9,ASSVAQGSNRAETQY
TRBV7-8,ASSPRGTENTEAF
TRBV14,ASSYYIEPVGTDTQY
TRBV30,AWAGTLEQF
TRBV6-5,ASSYSKRDLSYEQY
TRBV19,ASSIIQGARGELF
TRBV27,ASSLESKGMDEAF
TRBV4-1,ASSQVRASGGYEQY
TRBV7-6,ASSLEVLGYEQY
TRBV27,ASRVASRSYNEQF
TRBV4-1,ASSQVMSTGRENGYT
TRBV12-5,ASGIGQVLLGYT
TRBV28,ASSREVTDTQY
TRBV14,ASSQGGSGGFYYEQY
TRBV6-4,ASRRIAGATDTQY
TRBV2,ASRAKPGVYNEQF
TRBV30,ALAGAGTEAF
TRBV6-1,ASSVETESSYEQY
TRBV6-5,ASSRGFGTEAF
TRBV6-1,ASSADTQY
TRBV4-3,ASSQVDNNEQF
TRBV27,ASTDVRTDTQY
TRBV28,ASSSLPHKGWNEKLF